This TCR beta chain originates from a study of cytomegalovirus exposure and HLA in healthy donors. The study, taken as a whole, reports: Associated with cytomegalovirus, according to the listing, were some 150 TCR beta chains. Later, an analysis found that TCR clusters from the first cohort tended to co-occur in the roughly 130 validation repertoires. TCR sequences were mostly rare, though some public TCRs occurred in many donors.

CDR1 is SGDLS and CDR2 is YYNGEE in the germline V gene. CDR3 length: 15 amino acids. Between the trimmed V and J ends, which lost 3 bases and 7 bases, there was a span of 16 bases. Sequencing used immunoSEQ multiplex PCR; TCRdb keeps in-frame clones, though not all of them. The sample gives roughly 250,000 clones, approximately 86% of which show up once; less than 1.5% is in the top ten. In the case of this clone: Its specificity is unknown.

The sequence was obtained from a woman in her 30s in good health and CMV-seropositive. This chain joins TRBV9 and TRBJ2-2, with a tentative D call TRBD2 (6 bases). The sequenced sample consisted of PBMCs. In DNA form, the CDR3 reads TGTGCCAGCAGCGGACCCAGCGGGTCAGGCGGGGAGCTGTTTTTT. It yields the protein CASSGPSGSGGELFF.